One and the same sample provided the 17 T cell receptor beta chains below, sequenced in a study of T cells in Graves' hyperthyroidism and ophthalmopathy. What was amplified from RNA transcripts were TCR beta CDR3 regions. When the TCR CDR3 underwent first-round RT-PCR, the HTBI primer set was used. MiXCR, applied by TCRdb to the multiplex PCR reads, yields one record per CDR3 protein. Of about 350,000 distinct CDR3 sequences in the sample, about 15% are singletons; the top ten hold almost 35%. Input material: blood. The receptors were gathered from a woman in her 30s with Graves' hyperthyroidism that later progressed to Graves' ophthalmopathy.

This clonotype was recorded at least ten times. The chain has TRBV11-2 and TRBJ2-1; D is ambiguous. V lost 0 bases and J 4 bases, leaving 7 bases between the germline ends. The CDR3 is 14 amino acids. The germline V gene encodes CDR1 SGHAT and CDR2 FQNNGV. CDR3 amino acids: CASSLESGYNEQFF. The CDR3 DNA sequence: TGTGCCAGCAGCTTAGAGTCTGGTTACAATGAGCAGTTCTTC.

This clonotype was observed at least ten times. CDR3 coding DNA: TGTGCCACCAGTGATTTGGGGATGAATGAGCAGTTCTTC. It is translated as CATSDLGMNEQFF. The chain carries TRBV24-1 and TRBJ2-1; no definite D call. There are 13 residues in the CDR3. Germline lookup yields CDR1 KGHDR and CDR2 SFDVKD. Deletions cut 0 bases from V and 7 bases from J, with 6 bases between.

In this sample, this clonotype turned up many times. The chain links TRBV20-1 to TRBJ1-2; tentative D call: TRBD1 (5 bases). Germline CDR1 is DFQATT and CDR2 is SNEGSKA (reference sequence). Trimming removed 7 bases at V and 0 bases at J, with 12 bases between. This CDR3 is built from 13 residues. The CDR3, as DNA: TGCAGTGGGGTGGACACCACTAACTATGGCTACACCTTC. This gives the protein CSGVDTTNYGYTF.

The CDR3 bases are TGTGCCAGCAGTTACACCAACTTCGGGACAGTTCAAGAGACCCAGTACTTC. Its translation: CASSYTNFGTVQETQYF. The genes are TRBV6-6 and TRBJ2-5; the match to TRBD1 covers 7 bases. The J segment lost 2 bases and the V segment lost 2 bases, leaving 11 bases of the junction unmatched. This CDR3 comprises 17 residues. Per the germline V gene, CDR1 is MNHNY and CDR2 is SVGAGI (reference sequence).

This clonotype was detected only a few times. The rearrangement uses TRBV20-1 and TRBJ1-1, with a possible D match to TRBD1 (5 bases). Germline V gene sequence: CDR1 DFQATT, CDR2 SNEGSKA (reference sequence). The CDR3 consists of 18 residues. The V end was cut by 5 bases, the J end by 2 bases, with 27 bases between. DNA of the CDR3: TGCAGTGCTCCACATGGGGCGGCAGGGACCCCTACTAACACTGAAGCTTTCTTT. Translated, it gives CSAPHGAAGTPTNTEAFF.

This chain connects TRBV10-3 to TRBJ2-7; 7 positions agree with TRBD2. The CDR3 is 14 amino acids. Trimming at V came to 10 bases and at J to 2 bases, leaving 11 bases not matched to a gene. The germline gives CDR1 ENHRY, CDR2 SYGVKD. This CDR3 reads CATRASGRPYEQYF. The CDR3 region has the DNA TGTGCCACCCGTGCTAGCGGAAGACCCTACGAGCAGTACTTC.

This chain uses TRBV6-1 with TRBJ2-1, with TRBD2 matching over 8 bases. The trim removed 6 bases at V and 3 bases at J, leaving 10 bases unmatched. The V gene's germline CDR1 is MNHNS and CDR2 SASEGT. CDR3 length equals 16 residues. The CDR3 here is CASRRTSGAIYNEQFF. CDR3 nucleotide sequence: TGTGCCAGCAGAAGAACTAGCGGAGCTATCTACAATGAGCAGTTCTTC.

This clonotype was seen many times. The chain recombines TRBV3-1 with TRBJ2-2, with 10 bases lining up with TRBD1. V shed 5 bases and J 5 bases; nucleotides not matched to a gene: 5. There are 15 residues in the CDR3. Germline-derived CDR1 and CDR2 are LGHDT and YNNKEL (reference sequence). The CDR3 nucleotides read TGTGCCAGCAGCATGGACAGGGGGGGGACCGGGGAGCTGTTTTTT. Its translation: CASSMDRGGTGELFF.

This chain links TRBV28 with TRBJ2-5; D call uncertain. Per germline, CDR1 MDHEN and CDR2 SYDVKM. The CDR3 has 12 residues. The germline V and J ends were trimmed by 3 bases and 3 bases, with 5 bases remaining between them. CDR3 region: CASSFIEETQYF. CDR3 nucleotides: TGTGCCAGCAGTTTCATAGAAGAGACCCAGTACTTC.

Many counts were recorded for this clonotype. The gene calls are TRBV13 and TRBJ2-1; D uncertain. This CDR3 is built from 12 residues. Germline V CDR1 and CDR2: PRHDT, FYEKMQ (reference sequence). The germline V and J ends were trimmed by 5 bases and 9 bases, with 11 bases remaining between them. The CDR3 DNA follows: TGTGCCAGCAGCCCCCCCATCGGTGAGCAGTTCTTC. It yields the protein CASSPPIGEQFF.

This clonotype was recorded once. This sequence joins TRBV18 and TRBJ1-2; the D gene is possibly TRBD1 (6 bases). Trimming shortened V by 5 bases and J by 2 bases, and 15 bases separated the two germline ends. From germline, CDR1 is KGHSH and CDR2 LQKENI. This CDR3 is 15 amino acids long. CDR3 in DNA: TGTGCCAGCTCATCCACAGGGAGCGCGAACTATGGCTACACCTTC. It codes for CASSSTGSANYGYTF.

The table lists this clonotype with many counts. The chain recombines TRBV28 with TRBJ2-5; either TRBD1 or TRBD2 may supply D (5 bases each). CDR3 length: 16 residues. Per the germline V gene, CDR1 is MDHEN and CDR2 is SYDVKM. V lost 5 bases and J 1 base, leaving 17 bases between the germline ends. CDR3 in amino acids: CASSPSRGLFQETQYF. The CDR3 DNA reads TGTGCCAGCAGTCCAAGTCGGGGCCTGTTCCAAGAGACCCAGTACTTC.

A note on this clonotype: This may come from a read error, since a much larger clone is one base off. The chain is built from TRBV3-1 and TRBJ2-1, with D maybe TRBD2 (7 bases). Germline V gene data show CDR1 as LGHDT and CDR2 as YNNKEL (reference sequence). Deletions cut 3 bases from V and 10 bases from J, with 13 bases between. CDR3 length: 13 amino acids. The CDR3 protein is CASSHGGPGEQFF. CDR3 nucleotides: TGTGCCAGCAGCCACGGGGGGCCTGGCGAGCAGTTCTTC.

This clonotype was seen many times. The genes are TRBV19 and TRBJ1-1; TRBD1 might be the D (5 bases). The CDR3 loop spans 15 amino acids. In germline, CDR1 is LNHDA, CDR2 SQIVND (reference sequence). The V end lost 5 bases, the J end lost 2 bases, and 15 bases lay between the germline ends. The CDR3 nucleotides are TGTGCCAGTAGTCCTCAGACAGCTAGTAACACTGAAGCTTTCTTT. Translated: CASSPQTASNTEAFF.

The genes are TRBV11-1 and TRBJ2-1; D is perhaps TRBD2 (6 bases). The V end was cut by 5 bases, the J end by 5 bases, with 19 bases between. CDR3 size: 16 residues. The germline CDR1 and CDR2 sequences are SGHAT and FQDESV (reference sequence). The CDR3, as DNA: TGTGCCAGCAGCCCACTAGCTTTGGGTCGCCACAATGAGCAGTTCTTC. It codes for CASSPLALGRHNEQFF.

This clonotype was observed many times. The chain uses TRBV28 and TRBJ2-6; D is undetermined. The CDR3 length is 17 residues. The germline CDR1 and CDR2 sequences are MDHEN and SYDVKM. Trimming shortened V by 10 bases and J by 0 bases, and 19 bases separated the two germline ends. CDR3: CATMDRIPYSGANVLTF. The CDR3 nucleotides read TGTGCCACCATGGACCGAATTCCTTACTCTGGGGCCAACGTCCTGACTTTC.

The chain recombines TRBV29-1 with TRBJ1-1; no definite D call. The CDR3 extends over 10 amino acids. V lost 4 bases and J 4 bases, leaving 4 bases between the germline ends. CDR1 is SQVTM, CDR2 ANQGSEA, per germline. In nucleotides, the CDR3 is TGCAGCGTTGGGGCCACTGAAGCTTTCTTT. Its protein product is CSVGATEAFF.